A single sample is the source of the 8 T cell receptor beta chains below, sequenced in a study of cytomegalovirus exposure and HLA in healthy donors. PCR involved 60 Vbeta and 13 Jbeta primers. Here immunoSEQ multiplex PCR was the method, and the copy in TCRdb shows in-frame clones only, minus some. The sample includes roughly 140,000 clones, about 80% of them seen just once. Source material: PBMCs. The receptors were sampled from a man between 25 and 39 years old in good health and CMV-seropositive.

The rearrangement uses TRBV18 and TRBJ2-7; 8 nucleotides align to TRBD1. CDR3 length: 15 amino acids. Looked up from germline, CDR1 is KGHSH and CDR2 is LQKENI. Trimming removed 6 bases from V and 5 bases from J; junction bases left unmatched: 12. The CDR3 coding sequence is TGTGCCAGCTCGGCTGAGGACAGGGCCTTCGACGAGCAGTACTTC. Its translation: CASSAEDRAFDEQYF. The variable domain in full, completed from reference TRBV18 and TRBJ2-7, reads NAGVMQNPRHLVRRRGQEARLRCSPMKGHSHVYWYRQLPEEGLKFMVYLQKENIIDESGMPKERFSAEFPKEGPSILRIQQVVRGDSAAYFCASSAEDRAFDEQYFGPGTRLTVT.

This clone was seen more than once but under ten times. V is TRBV29-1 and J is TRBJ2-1; 7 nucleotides match TRBD2. Germline V CDR1 and CDR2: SQVTM, ANQGSEA. This CDR3 contains 13 residues. The V gene end was trimmed by 3 bases and the J gene end by 7 bases; junction bases not matched to a gene: 6. In nucleotides, the CDR3 is TGCAGCGTTGACGCGGGAGTGGGTAATGAGCAGTTCTTC. This sequence encodes CSVDAGVGNEQFF.

This clone appeared a single time. This chain links TRBV19 with TRBJ1-5, with D possibly matching TRBD1 (6 bases). Germline values: CDR1 LNHDA, CDR2 SQIVND (reference sequence). V was pared by 3 bases and J by 0 bases, with 15 bases between. This CDR3 has 17 residues. The CDR3 coding sequence is TGTGCCAGTAGTATGAAGAAGGGGGGGGATAGCAATCAGCCCCAGCATTTT. Its translation is CASSMKKGGDSNQPQHF.

This clone was seen a single time. The chain links TRBV5-1 to TRBJ2-4; perhaps TRBD2 as D (6 bases). V lost 0 bases to trimming and J lost 3 bases, with 16 bases between them. Looked up from germline, CDR1 is SGHRS and CDR2 is YFSETQ. The CDR3 consists of 17 residues. CDR3 loop: CASSLGQPGAVKNIQYF. DNA for the CDR3: TGCGCCAGCAGCTTGGGACAACCGGGAGCGGTCAAAAACATTCAGTACTTC.

Note on this clone: One end of the junction fails to match germline, which may point to a read error. The V gene is TRBV7-9, the J gene TRBJ2-7; 13 bases fit TRBD2. The CDR3 totals 18 residues. Germline V CDR1 and CDR2: SEHNR, FQNEAQ (reference sequence). The CDR3 DNA reads as TGTTCCAGCAGCTTAGCGGGACTAGCGGGATGGAGCTCCTACGAGCAGTACTTC. It specifies CSSSLAGLAGWSSYEQYF. Variable domain in full (rest from reference TRBV7-9 and TRBJ2-7): DTGVSQNPRHKITKRGQNVTFRCDPISEHNRLYWYRQTLGQGPEFLTYFQNEAQLEKSRLLSDRFSAERPKGSFSTLEIQRTEQGDSAMYLCSSSLAGLAGWSSYEQYFGPGTRLTVT.

V usage is TRBV11-3 and J usage is TRBJ2-5; the match to TRBD1 covers 8 bases. With 4 bases clipped from V and 0 bases from J, the junction kept 13 bases outside the gene matches. The CDR3 is 18 residues long. Germline CDR1 SGHNT, CDR2 YENEEA. The CDR3 sequence is CASSSNPGQGADQETQYF. CDR3 DNA sequence: TGTGCCAGCAGCTCCAACCCAGGGCAGGGGGCTGACCAAGAGACCCAGTACTTC.

The chain carries TRBV10-1 and TRBJ2-2; D unresolved. The V gene lost 0 bases and the J gene lost 6 bases, with 5 bases spanning the gap. The germline V gene has CDR1 WNHNN and CDR2 SYGVQD (reference sequence). The CDR3 is 13 amino acids. In nucleotides, the CDR3 is TGCGCCAGCAGTGAGTCGAGCTCCGGGGAGCTGTTTTTT. Translated: CASSESSSGELFF.

The sample holds a few counts of this clone. The chain employs TRBV7-9 and TRBJ2-5, with D perhaps matching TRBD2 (6 bases). CDR3 size: 15 residues. Looked up from germline, CDR1 is SEHNR and CDR2 is FQNEAQ (reference sequence). Deletions cut 5 bases from V and 5 bases from J, with 18 bases between. This CDR3 is CASSPVHLGRETQYF. The CDR3 bases are TGTGCCAGCAGCCCCGTCCACCTAGGGAGGGAGACCCAGTACTTC.